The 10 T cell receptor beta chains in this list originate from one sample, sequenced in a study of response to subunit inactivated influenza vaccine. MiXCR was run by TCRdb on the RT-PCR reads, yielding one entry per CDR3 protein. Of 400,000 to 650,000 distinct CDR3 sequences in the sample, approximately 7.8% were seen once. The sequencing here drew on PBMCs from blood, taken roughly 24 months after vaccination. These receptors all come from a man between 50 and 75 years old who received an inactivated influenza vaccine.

The CDR3 bases are TGTGCCAGCACTAGGGAAGACGGGGAGCTGTTTTTT. It specifies CASTREDGELFF. V is TRBV6-1 and J is TRBJ2-2; no reliable D call. Trimming cost V 7 bases and J 7 bases, with 10 bases left between them. The CDR3 runs to 12 residues. The V gene's germline CDR1 is MNHNS and CDR2 SASEGT.

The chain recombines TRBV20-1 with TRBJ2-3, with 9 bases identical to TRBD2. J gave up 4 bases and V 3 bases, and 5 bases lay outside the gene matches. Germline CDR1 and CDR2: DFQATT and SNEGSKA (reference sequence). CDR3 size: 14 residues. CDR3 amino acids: CSARRGGAADTQYF. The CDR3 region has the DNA TGCAGTGCTAGGCGGGGGGGCGCGGCAGATACGCAGTATTTT.

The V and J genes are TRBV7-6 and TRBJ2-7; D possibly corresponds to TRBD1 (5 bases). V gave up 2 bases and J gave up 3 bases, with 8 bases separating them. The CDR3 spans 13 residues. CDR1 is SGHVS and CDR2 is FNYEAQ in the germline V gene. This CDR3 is CASSLQQDYEQYF. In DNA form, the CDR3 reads TGTGCCAGCAGCTTACAACAGGACTACGAGCAGTACTTC.

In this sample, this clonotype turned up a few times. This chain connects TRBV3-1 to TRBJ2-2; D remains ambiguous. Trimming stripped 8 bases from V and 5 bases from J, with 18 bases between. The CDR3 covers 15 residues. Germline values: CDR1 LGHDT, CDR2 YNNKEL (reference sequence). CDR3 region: CASRGGTMWTGELFF. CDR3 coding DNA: TGTGCCAGCCGAGGCGGAACGATGTGGACCGGGGAGCTGTTTTTT.

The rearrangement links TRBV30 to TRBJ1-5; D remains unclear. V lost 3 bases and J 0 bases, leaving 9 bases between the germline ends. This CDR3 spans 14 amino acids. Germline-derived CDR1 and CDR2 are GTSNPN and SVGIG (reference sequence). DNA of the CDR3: TGTGCCTGGAGCCCGGGTGATAGCAATCAGCCCCAGCATTTT. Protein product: CAWSPGDSNQPQHF.

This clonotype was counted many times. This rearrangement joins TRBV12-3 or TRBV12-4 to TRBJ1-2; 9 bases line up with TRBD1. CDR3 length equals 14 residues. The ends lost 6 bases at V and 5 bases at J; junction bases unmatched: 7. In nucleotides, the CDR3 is TGTGCCAGCAGGTCCGGGACAGGGTCTTATGGCTACACCTTC. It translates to CASRSGTGSYGYTF.

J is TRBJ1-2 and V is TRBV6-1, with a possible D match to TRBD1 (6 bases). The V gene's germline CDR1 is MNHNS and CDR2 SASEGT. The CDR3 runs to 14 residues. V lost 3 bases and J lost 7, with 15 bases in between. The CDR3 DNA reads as TGTGCCAGCAGTGAGGGGGGCCGGGCCTTTGGCTACACCTTC. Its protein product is CASSEGGRAFGYTF.

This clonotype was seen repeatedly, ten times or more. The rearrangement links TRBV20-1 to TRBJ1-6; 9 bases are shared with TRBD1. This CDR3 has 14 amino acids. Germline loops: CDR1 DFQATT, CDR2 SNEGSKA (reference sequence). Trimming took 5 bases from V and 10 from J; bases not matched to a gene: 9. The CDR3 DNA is TGCAGTGCTCGGGAACAGGGGGCGATATCACCCCTCCACTTT. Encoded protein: CSAREQGAISPLHF.

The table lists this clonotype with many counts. CDR3: CASSRDSYYEQYF. The CDR3, as DNA: TGTGCCAGCAGCCGGGACTCATACTACGAGCAGTACTTC. The chain carries TRBV28 and TRBJ2-7; weak D call: TRBD2 (6 bases). CDR1 is MDHEN and CDR2 is SYDVKM in the germline V gene. The CDR3 runs 13 residues. V lost 6 bases and J lost 3, with 12 bases in between.

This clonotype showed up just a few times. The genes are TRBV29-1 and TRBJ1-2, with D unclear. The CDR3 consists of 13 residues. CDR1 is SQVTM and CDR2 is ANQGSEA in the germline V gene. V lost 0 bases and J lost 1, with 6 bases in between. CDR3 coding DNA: TGCAGCGTTGAAGATCAAAGTAACTATGGCTACACCTTC. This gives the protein CSVEDQSNYGYTF.